The clone carrying this TCR beta chain was picked up a small number of times. Its antigen is still unknown. This record comes from a study of beta chain features in type 1 diabetes. V was pared by 6 bases and J by 0 bases, with 2 bases of the junction left unmatched. The CDR3 has 14 amino acids. The germline gives CDR1 SNHLY, CDR2 FYNNEI. Overall study results and limits: Among type 1 diabetes patients, VDJ junctions had fewer insertions and more deletions. TCRB CDR3 length was moderately but significantly reduced in all four CD4+ subsets of Type 1 diabetes patients.

The study reverse transcribed the entire isolated RNA, so it sequenced expressed TCRB transcripts. Measured with immunoSEQ multiplex PCR; TCRdb has only the in-frame clones, and not every one. The sample has about 150,000 clones; around 8% are singletons. The chain joins TRBV2 to TRBJ2-4; 7 bases align to TRBD1. The sequenced sample consisted of central memory CD4+ T cells from blood. The sequence derives from a man aged 18-30 years in good health. The chain's CDR3 is CASSRQGAKNIQYF. The CDR3 DNA reads as TGTGCCAGCAGCCGACAGGGAGCCAAAAACATTCAGTACTTC.